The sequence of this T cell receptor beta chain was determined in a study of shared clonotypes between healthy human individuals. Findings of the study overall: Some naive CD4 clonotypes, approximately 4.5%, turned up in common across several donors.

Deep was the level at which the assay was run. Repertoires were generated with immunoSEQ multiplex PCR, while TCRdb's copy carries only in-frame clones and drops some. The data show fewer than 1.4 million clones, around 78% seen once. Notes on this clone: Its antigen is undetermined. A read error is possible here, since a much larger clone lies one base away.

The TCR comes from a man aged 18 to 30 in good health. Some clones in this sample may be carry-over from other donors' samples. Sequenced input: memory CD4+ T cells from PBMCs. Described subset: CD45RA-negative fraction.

The CDR3 nucleotides are TGTGCCAGCAGCGCACAGGGAGGGGATCGGCCCCAGCATTTT. Encoded protein: CASSAQGGDRPQHF. V and J are TRBV9 and TRBJ1-5; a possible D gene is TRBD1 (6 bases). Trimming removed 3 bases at V and 9 bases at J, with 16 bases between. CDR1 is SGDLS and CDR2 is YYNGEE in the germline V gene. CDR3 length equals 14 residues.